The rows below give T cell receptor beta chains drawn from one sample of a study of T cells in Graves' hyperthyroidism and ophthalmopathy. TCRdb recomputed calls from the multiplex PCR reads with MiXCR, one row per CDR3 protein. This sample yields around 540,000 distinct CDR3 sequences, of which 16% are seen a single time; 25% to 30% belongs to the top ten. Sequences were obtained from blood. These receptors came from a young woman with Graves' ophthalmopathy. The CDR3 runs from the conserved cysteine through the conserved F or W. A D gene is named only where the DNA matches it firmly. The listing skips clone size in some rows; elsewhere it reads once, few, many or a size class.

d_gene: NA
abundance: NA
v_gene: TRBV7-9
j_gene: TRBJ2-7
CDR3nt: TGTGCCAGCAGCCCCTCTTGGGGTTACGAGCAGTACTTC
CDR3aa: CASSPSWGYEQYF

d_gene: TRBD2
abundance: many
v_gene: TRBV28
j_gene: TRBJ2-1
CDR3nt: TGTGCCAGCAGGGGACTGGGACTAGCGGAGAACAATGAGCAGTTCTTC
CDR3aa: CASRGLGLAENNEQFF

d_gene: NA
abundance: few
v_gene: TRBV5-1
j_gene: TRBJ2-7
CDR3nt: TGCGCCAGCAGCCTGACAGAGGGGGTCTACGAGCAGTACTTC
CDR3aa: CASSLTEGVYEQYF

d_gene: TRBD2
abundance: many
v_gene: TRBV7-2
j_gene: TRBJ2-3
CDR3nt: TGTGCCAGCAGCTTAGGAAAGGGACTAGGGCCAGATACGCAGTATTTT
CDR3aa: CASSLGKGLGPDTQYF

d_gene: NA
abundance: NA
v_gene: TRBV12-3/TRBV12-4
j_gene: TRBJ2-7
CDR3nt: TGTGCCAGCAGTTTATTGGCCAGGACCTACGAGCAGTACTTC
CDR3aa: CASSLLARTYEQYF

d_gene: NA
abundance: many
v_gene: TRBV7-2
j_gene: TRBJ2-1
CDR3nt: TGTGCCAGCAGCTTAGTTGTCAGACAGAGCTCCTACAATGAGCAGTTCTTC
CDR3aa: CASSLVVRQSSYNEQFF

d_gene: NA
abundance: many
v_gene: TRBV28
j_gene: TRBJ2-7
CDR3nt: TGTGCCAGCAGTTTATCCCCCATAACCTACGAGCAGTACTTC
CDR3aa: CASSLSPITYEQYF

d_gene: TRBD1
abundance: few
v_gene: TRBV20-1
j_gene: TRBJ1-4
CDR3nt: TGCAGTGCTACGACAGGGGGCGTTGAAAAACTGTTTTTT
CDR3aa: CSATTGGVEKLFF

d_gene: TRBD2
abundance: few
v_gene: TRBV4-3
j_gene: TRBJ2-1
CDR3nt: TGCGCCAGCAGCCAAGGGTTCCTAGCGGGAAGATACAATGAGCAGTTCTTC
CDR3aa: CASSQGFLAGRYNEQFF

d_gene: TRBD2
abundance: few
v_gene: TRBV19
j_gene: TRBJ2-5
CDR3nt: TGTGCCAGTAAAAAAGGACTAGCAGGAGAGACCCAGTACTTC
CDR3aa: CASKKGLAGETQYF

d_gene: NA
abundance: NA
v_gene: TRBV6-6
j_gene: TRBJ1-1
CDR3nt: TGTGCCAGCAGTTACTCGACAATATACTCTGATGGTGGTGAAGCTTTCTTT
CDR3aa: CASSYSTIYSDGGEAFF

d_gene: TRBD1
abundance: many
v_gene: TRBV12-3/TRBV12-4
j_gene: TRBJ2-7
CDR3nt: TGTGCCAGCAGGCCCGGGACAGGGACCTACGAGCAGTACTTC
CDR3aa: CASRPGTGTYEQYF

d_gene: NA
abundance: NA
v_gene: TRBV7-2
j_gene: TRBJ1-3
CDR3nt: TGTGCCAGCAGCCCATGGATGCCTGGAAACACCATATATTTT
CDR3aa: CASSPWMPGNTIYF

d_gene: TRBD2
abundance: few
v_gene: TRBV9
j_gene: TRBJ2-1
CDR3nt: TGTGCCAGCAGCGTAGGGGTGGGGGGGGGAGGCAATGAGCAGTTCTTC
CDR3aa: CASSVGVGGGGNEQFF

d_gene: TRBD1
abundance: NA
v_gene: TRBV5-4
j_gene: TRBJ1-3
CDR3nt: TGTGCCAGCAGCCGAACAAGTGGGACAGCGGGAAACACCATATATTTT
CDR3aa: CASSRTSGTAGNTIYF

d_gene: NA
abundance: many
v_gene: TRBV5-1
j_gene: TRBJ1-5
CDR3nt: TGCGCCAGCAGCCCAATAGACAGTGTTTACCAGCCCCAGCATTTT
CDR3aa: CASSPIDSVYQPQHF